This TCR beta chain was found in a study of blood T cell repertoires in COVID-19. Study-wide context: Material from acute and convalescent COVID-19 was sourced from the United States, Italy and Spain. From T cells, B-cell-depleted T cells, or PBMCs came the material, which was cDNA or gDNA.

Original methodology: Amplified reference gene primers provided the basis for estimating nucleated cell counts. Assay used: immunoSEQ multiplex PCR; TCRdb lists only in-frame clones, some missing. V, J and clone size are taken as reported in that table, and D and trimming were inferred from the DNA itself. The sample has fewer than 150,000 clones, around nine tenths seen once; the top ten hold over 9.5%. Trimming removed 8 bases at V and 1 base at J, with 8 bases between. CDR3 length equals 11 residues. Germline V gene sequence: CDR1 SQVTM, CDR2 ANQGSEA. V and J are TRBV29-1 and TRBJ1-1, with D perhaps matching TRBD1 (5 bases). The TCR originated in a man aged 45-65 years with active or convalescent COVID-19. The specimen sequenced was peripheral blood. The CDR3 sequence is CSTTGNTEAFF. In DNA form, the CDR3 reads TGCAGCACCACAGGGAACACTGAAGCTTTCTTT.